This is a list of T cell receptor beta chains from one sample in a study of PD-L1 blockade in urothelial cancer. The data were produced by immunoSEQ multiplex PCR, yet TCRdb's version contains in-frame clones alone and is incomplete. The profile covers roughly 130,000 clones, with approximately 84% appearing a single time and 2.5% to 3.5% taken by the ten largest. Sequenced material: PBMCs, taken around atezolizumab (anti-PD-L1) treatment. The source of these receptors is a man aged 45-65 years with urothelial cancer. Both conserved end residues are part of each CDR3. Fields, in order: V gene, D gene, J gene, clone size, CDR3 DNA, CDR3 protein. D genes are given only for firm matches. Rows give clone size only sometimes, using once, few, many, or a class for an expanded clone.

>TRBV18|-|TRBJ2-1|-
TGTGCCAGCTCACCACCGTCCGAGAATGAGCAGTTCTTC
CASSPPSENEQFF
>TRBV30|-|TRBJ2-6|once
TGTGCCTGGAGTGCAACAGGGGGGGCTGGGGCCAACGTCCTGACTTTC
CAWSATGGAGANVLTF
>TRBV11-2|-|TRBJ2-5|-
TGTGCCAGCAGCTTAGTTAGGACTGCATCGGAGACCCAGTACTTC
CASSLVRTASETQYF
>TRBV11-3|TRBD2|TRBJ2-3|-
TGTGCCAGCAGGGGCGGGAGCTCAGATACGCAGTATTTT
CASRGGSSDTQYF
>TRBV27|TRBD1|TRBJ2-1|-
TGTGCCAGCAGTTTATCGGACAGGGGGACTGGGCAGTTCTTC
CASSLSDRGTGQFF
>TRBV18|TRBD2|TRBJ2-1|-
TGTGCCAGCTCACCCGGGACTAGCGGACGAGTCGATGAGCAGTTCTTC
CASSPGTSGRVDEQFF
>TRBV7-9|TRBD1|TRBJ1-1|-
TGTGCCAGCAGCTTAGGACAGGGCCGTGAAGCTTTCTTT
CASSLGQGREAFF
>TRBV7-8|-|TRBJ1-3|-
TGTGCCAGCAGCTCAGTCAACGGAAACACCATATATTTT
CASSSVNGNTIYF
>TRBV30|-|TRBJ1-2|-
TGTGCCTGGAGCGCATCAGGGATCGGTGGCTACACCTTC
CAWSASGIGGYTF
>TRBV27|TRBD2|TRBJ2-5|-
TGTGCCAGCAGGCGACAACTAGCGGGTATTGAGACCCAGTACTTC
CASRRQLAGIETQYF
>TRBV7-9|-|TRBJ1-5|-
TGTGCCAGCGGTTCGGGTGGGGAGCGGAATCAGCCCCAGCATTTT
CASGSGGERNQPQHF
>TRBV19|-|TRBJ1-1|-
TGTGCCAGTACAACAGCCTGGACTGAAGCTTTCTTT
CASTTAWTEAFF
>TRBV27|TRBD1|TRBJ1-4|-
TGTGCCAGCCGACCGGGGACAGGCAATGAAAAACTGTTTTTT
CASRPGTGNEKLFF
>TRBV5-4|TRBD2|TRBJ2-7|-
TGTGCCAGCAGCCCAGGGACTAGCGGGACCTACGAGCAGTACTTC
CASSPGTSGTYEQYF
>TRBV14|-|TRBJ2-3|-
TGTGCCAGCAGCCAGCTGACCAGGACAGATACGCAGTATTTT
CASSQLTRTDTQYF
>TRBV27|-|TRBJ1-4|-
TGTGCCAGCAGTTTACGGCTCGGGGGGCGGGATGAAAAACTGTTTTTT
CASSLRLGGRDEKLFF
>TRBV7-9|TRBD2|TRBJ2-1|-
TGTGCCAGCAGCTTATCACTAGCGGGACTTTACAATGAGCAGTTCTTC
CASSLSLAGLYNEQFF